This record looks at one T cell receptor (beta chain) sequence and its context. The antigen remains undetermined. V was pared by 6 bases and J by 5 bases, with 3 bases of the junction left unmatched. This CDR3 is 12 amino acids long. This entry belongs to a study of OX40 agonist ivuxolimab in advanced cancers. The study's findings and limits: Among expanded peripheral T cells, antigen specificity went undetermined. In CD8+ T cells, expanded clones were on average more numerous than in CD4+.

Sequencing used immunoSEQ multiplex PCR; TCRdb keeps in-frame clones, though not all of them. This repertoire shows more than 60,000 clones, around 86% found once; its top ten account for more than 0.6%. J is TRBJ2-7 and V is TRBV23-1, with 8 bases matching TRBD1. TRBV23-1 is an ORF for which the function is uncertain. The TCR originated in an adult with an advanced solid tumor such as melanoma, head and neck, liver or kidney cancer. Here the sequenced sample was CD4+ or CD8+ T cells sorted from blood, taken in a trial of the OX40 agonist ivuxolimab. The CDR3 sequence: CASRRTGNEQYF. The CDR3 nucleotides are TGCGCCAGCAGACGGACAGGGAACGAGCAGTACTTC.